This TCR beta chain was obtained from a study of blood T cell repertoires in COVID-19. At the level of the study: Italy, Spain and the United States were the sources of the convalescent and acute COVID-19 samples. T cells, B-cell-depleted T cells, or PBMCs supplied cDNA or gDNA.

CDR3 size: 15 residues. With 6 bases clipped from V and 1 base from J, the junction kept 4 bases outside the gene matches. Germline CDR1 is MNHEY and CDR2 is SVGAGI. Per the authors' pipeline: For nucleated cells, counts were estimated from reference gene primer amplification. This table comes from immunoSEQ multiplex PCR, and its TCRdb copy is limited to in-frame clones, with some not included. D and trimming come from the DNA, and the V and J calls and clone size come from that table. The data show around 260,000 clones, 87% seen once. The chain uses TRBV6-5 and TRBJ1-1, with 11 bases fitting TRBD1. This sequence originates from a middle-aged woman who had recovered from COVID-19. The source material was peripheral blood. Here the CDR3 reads CASRDRGLANTEAFF. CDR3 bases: TGTGCCAGCAGGGACAGGGGGCTGGCGAACACTGAAGCTTTCTTT.